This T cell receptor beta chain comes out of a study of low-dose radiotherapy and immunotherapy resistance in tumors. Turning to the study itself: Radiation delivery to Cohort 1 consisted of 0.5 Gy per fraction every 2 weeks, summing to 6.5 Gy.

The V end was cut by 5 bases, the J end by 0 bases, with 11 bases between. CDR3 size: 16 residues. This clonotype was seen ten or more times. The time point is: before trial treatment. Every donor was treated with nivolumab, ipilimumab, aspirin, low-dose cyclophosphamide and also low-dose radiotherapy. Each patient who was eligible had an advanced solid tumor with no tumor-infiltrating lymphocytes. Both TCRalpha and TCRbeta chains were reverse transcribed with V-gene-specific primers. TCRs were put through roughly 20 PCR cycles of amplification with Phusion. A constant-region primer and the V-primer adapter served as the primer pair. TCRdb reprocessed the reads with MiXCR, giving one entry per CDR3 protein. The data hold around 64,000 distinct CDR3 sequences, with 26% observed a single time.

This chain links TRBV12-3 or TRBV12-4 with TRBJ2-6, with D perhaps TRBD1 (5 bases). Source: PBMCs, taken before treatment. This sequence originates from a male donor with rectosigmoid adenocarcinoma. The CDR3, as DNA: TGTGCCAGCAGTCGACAGTTTTACTCTGGGGCCAACGTCCTGACTTTC. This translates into CASSRQFYSGANVLTF.